The next 29 T cell receptor beta chains were all read from a single sample in a study of response to subunit inactivated influenza vaccine. One entry per CDR3 protein results from TCRdb running MiXCR on the RT-PCR reads. This sample carries about 700,000 distinct CDR3 sequences, approximately 14% of them seen once, and the ten largest clones take 9.5% to 13%. The material was PBMCs from blood, obtained 11 to 12 days after vaccination. The receptors originated from a man in his forties or fifties who received an inactivated influenza vaccine.

Only a few counts were recorded for this clonotype. V is TRBV29-1 and J is TRBJ2-2; D unclear. V was shortened by 7 bases and J by 2 bases, with 11 bases between the two germline ends. This CDR3 has 13 amino acids. Germline lookup yields CDR1 SQVTM and CDR2 ANQGSEA. This CDR3 reads CSGFRHNTGELFF. The DNA of the CDR3 is TGCAGCGGCTTCCGTCATAACACCGGGGAGCTGTTTTTT.

On this clonotype: Germline is not matched at one junction end, which may reflect a read error. CDR3 in DNA: TGTGCCATCAGCTCGGGGACCACAGATACGCAGTATTTT. Residues: CAISSGTTDTQYF. The V and J genes are TRBV5-7 and TRBJ2-3; the D gene could be TRBD1 or TRBD2 (5 bases each). TRBV5-7 is designated an ORF whose function remains uncertain. The CDR3 spans 13 residues.

The J gene is TRBJ1-5, the V gene TRBV28, with no clear D. V was shortened by 6 bases and J by 5 bases, with 8 bases between the two germline ends. This CDR3 has 12 residues. Per germline, CDR1 MDHEN and CDR2 SYDVKM. Here the CDR3 DNA reads TGTGCCAGCAGCCCTTTGTATCAGCCCCAGCATTTT. The encoded protein is CASSPLYQPQHF.

This clonotype has a handful of counts. This chain connects TRBV5-6 to TRBJ2-3, with 13 bases aligning to TRBD2. CDR3 length equals 18 residues. The V gene's germline CDR1 is SGHDT and CDR2 YYEEEE. The V gene end was trimmed by 3 bases and the J gene end by 5 bases; junction bases not matched to a gene: 12. DNA for the CDR3: TGTGCCAGCAGCTGGGGACCTTTACTAGCGGGGGGGCGAGATACGCAGTATTTT. Translating it yields CASSWGPLLAGGRDTQYF.

This clonotype was counted only a few times. The chain joins TRBV20-1 to TRBJ2-1; D may be TRBD2 (6 bases). The CDR3 loop spans 14 amino acids. CDR1 is DFQATT and CDR2 is SNEGSKA in the germline V gene (reference sequence). The CDR3 loop reads CSATPAVAGSEQFF. CDR3 nucleotides: TGCAGCGCAACCCCCGCGGTGGCGGGATCAGAGCAGTTCTTC.

This chain links TRBV7-9 with TRBJ2-7; D may match TRBD1 or TRBD2 (5 bases each). V was cut by 6 bases and J by 3 bases, with 15 bases left in between. The CDR3 is 14 residues long. Per germline, CDR1 SEHNR and CDR2 FQNEAQ (reference sequence). CDR3 sequence reads: CASSPGTLRYEQYF. In DNA, the CDR3 is TGTGCCAGCAGTCCCGGGACGCTTCGCTACGAGCAGTACTTC.

The table lists this clonotype with a few counts. The V and J genes are TRBV4-1 and TRBJ2-2; 10 nucleotides agree with TRBD2. The CDR3 covers 16 residues. The junction had 5 bases not matched to a gene; V was cut back by 2 bases and J by 5 bases. CDR1 MGHRA and CDR2 YSYEKL come from the germline V gene. CDR3 sequence reads: CASSQIAGGPTGELFF. In DNA, the CDR3 is TGCGCCAGCAGCCAAATAGCGGGGGGCCCGACCGGGGAGCTGTTTTTT.

This chain joins TRBV9 and TRBJ2-5; tentatively, D is TRBD1 or TRBD2 (5 bases each). Trimming left V 5 bases short and J 7 bases short, with 15 bases between. CDR1 and CDR2 from the germline V gene are SGDLS and YYNGEE. The CDR3 extends over 13 amino acids. CDR3 DNA: TGTGCCAGCAGTGGGGGTGACGCTGTGACCCAGTACTTC. This translates into CASSGGDAVTQYF.

The rearrangement links TRBV4-3 to TRBJ2-4; D is tentatively TRBD1 or TRBD2 (5 bases each). Trimming shortened V by 0 bases and J by 0 bases, and 12 bases separated the two germline ends. The length of the CDR3 is 17 residues. CDR1 LGHNA and CDR2 YSLEER come from the germline V gene. CDR3 sequence (DNA): TGCGCCAGCAGCCAAGATCTTGAGGGGATAGCCAAAAACATTCAGTACTTC. It specifies CASSQDLEGIAKNIQYF.

The chain couples TRBV20-1 to TRBJ2-7; no firm D call. The CDR3 covers 12 residues. V shed 2 bases and J shed 3 bases, with 8 bases lying between them. The germline CDR1 and CDR2 sequences are DFQATT and SNEGSKA (reference sequence). CDR3 in amino acids: CSARSAVYEQYF. CDR3 in DNA: TGCAGTGCTAGATCCGCGGTCTACGAGCAGTACTTC.

This clonotype appeared once. The gene calls are TRBV7-9 and TRBJ2-1; D may be TRBD1 (6 bases). The CDR3 contains 15 residues. V dropped 4 bases and J dropped 2 bases, with 12 bases sitting between them. In germline, CDR1 is SEHNR, CDR2 FQNEAQ (reference sequence). The CDR3, as DNA: TGTGCCAGCAGCTCTTTGGGGGCTACCTACAATGAGCAGTTCTTC. Protein sequence: CASSSLGATYNEQFF.

Only a few counts were recorded for this clonotype. The V gene is TRBV4-3, the J gene TRBJ2-3; the D gene is possibly TRBD1 (5 bases). The CDR3 has 14 amino acids. CDR1 is LGHNA and CDR2 is YSLEER in the germline V gene. V lost 0 bases, J lost 3 bases, and 7 bases lay in between. The CDR3 nucleotides are TGCGCCAGCAGCCAAGACAGGGAAACAGATACGCAGTATTTT. Translating it yields CASSQDRETDTQYF.

The chain uses TRBV19 and TRBJ2-1; a weak D match, TRBD2 (5 bases). This CDR3 spans 14 amino acids. The germline V gene encodes CDR1 LNHDA and CDR2 SQIVND (reference sequence). V gave up 5 bases and J gave up 7 bases, with 15 bases separating them. This CDR3 reads CASSVRGIGNEQFF. CDR3 sequence (DNA): TGTGCCAGTAGTGTTCGGGGAATTGGGAATGAGCAGTTCTTC.

The rearrangement joins TRBV10-3 to TRBJ2-7; 10 nucleotides match TRBD1. This CDR3 is 14 amino acids long. The germline CDR1 and CDR2 sequences are ENHRY and SYGVKD. The V segment lost 4 bases and the J segment 3 bases; nucleotides outside the gene matches: 3. CDR3 amino acids: CAISGGTGDYEQYF. For the CDR3, the DNA is TGTGCCATCAGTGGGGGGACAGGGGACTACGAGCAGTACTTC.

The chain is built from TRBV10-3 and TRBJ2-7; 7 bases align to TRBD1. Germline values: CDR1 ENHRY, CDR2 SYGVKD. V shed 5 bases and J 5 bases; nucleotides not matched to a gene: 9. The CDR3 consists of 14 residues. In DNA form, the CDR3 reads TGTGCCATCAGTACTGATGACAGGGCCAACGAGCAGTACTTC. Its protein is CAISTDDRANEQYF.

The table lists this clonotype with a few counts. This chain joins TRBV20-1 and TRBJ2-2, with 10 bases fitting TRBD1. The CDR3 covers 14 residues. The V gene end was trimmed by 6 bases and the J gene end by 3 bases; junction bases not matched to a gene: 4. Germline assignment: CDR1 DFQATT and CDR2 SNEGSKA (reference sequence). The CDR3: CSALGQGYTGELFF. CDR3 bases: TGCAGTGCATTGGGACAGGGGTACACCGGGGAGCTGTTTTTT.

This clonotype occurred many times. The chain links TRBV28 to TRBJ2-7, with unresolved D. Trimming stripped 5 bases from V and 1 base from J, with 9 bases between. Germline CDR1 and CDR2: MDHEN and SYDVKM. This CDR3 region has 13 residues. The CDR3 loop reads CASSVRYSYEQYF. In DNA, the CDR3 is TGTGCCAGCAGTGTTCGGTATTCCTACGAGCAGTACTTC.

This sequence joins TRBV4-1 and TRBJ2-5, with TRBD1 as a possible D gene (5 bases). V lost 1 base and J lost 5, with 26 bases in between. CDR1 MGHRA and CDR2 YSYEKL come from the germline V gene. This CDR3 is 19 amino acids long. The CDR3 DNA follows: TGCGCCAGCAGCCAAGTAGGGCAGGGTAGATCTAGTTTTAGGGAGACCCAGTACTTC. It codes for CASSQVGQGRSSFRETQYF.

This clonotype has just a few counts. The rearrangement uses TRBV7-9 and TRBJ1-1; TRBD1 agrees at 7 bases. The CDR3 length is 13 residues. V shed 4 bases, J shed 4 bases, and the junction held 3 bases outside the gene matches. Per germline, CDR1 SEHNR and CDR2 FQNEAQ (reference sequence). The CDR3 sequence is CASSSQGSTEAFF. CDR3 sequence (DNA): TGTGCCAGCAGCTCACAGGGGAGCACTGAAGCTTTCTTT.

This clonotype has a count of ten or more. V usage is TRBV12-3 or TRBV12-4 and J usage is TRBJ1-5; D is unresolved. V was shortened by 5 bases and J by 4 bases, with 12 bases between the two germline ends. The CDR3 extends over 14 amino acids. The CDR3 loop reads CASSPGSPNQPQHF. The CDR3 DNA follows: TGTGCCAGCAGTCCCGGGAGCCCAAATCAGCCCCAGCATTTT.

The chain joins TRBV4-3 to TRBJ2-2, with D unresolved. Trimming removed 0 bases at V and 3 bases at J, with 11 bases between. The V gene's germline CDR1 is LGHNA and CDR2 YSLEER. The CDR3 is 16 residues long. CDR3 sequence: CASSQDPPQDTGELFF. The CDR3 coding sequence is TGCGCCAGCAGCCAAGACCCTCCCCAGGACACCGGGGAGCTGTTTTTT.

This clonotype was seen at least ten times. The J gene is TRBJ1-2, the V gene TRBV6-5; D might be TRBD1 (6 bases). V was pared by 0 bases and J by 8 bases, with 16 bases between. CDR1 and CDR2 (germline): MNHEY, SVGAGI. The CDR3 has 15 amino acids. The CDR3 sequence is CASSYSTRGGLGYTF. In DNA, the CDR3 is TGTGCCAGCAGTTACTCGACGAGGGGGGGTCTCGGCTACACCTTC.

This clonotype appeared many times. The chain recombines TRBV25-1 with TRBJ2-7, with a tentative D call TRBD1 (6 bases). V was trimmed by 8 bases and J by 6 bases, leaving 11 bases between them. The CDR3 spans 11 residues. CDR1 and CDR2 (germline): MGHDK, SYGVNS. CDR3 bases: TGTGCCAGCGGCACAGGGTCCGAGCAGTACTTC. This sequence encodes CASGTGSEQYF.

This clonotype was counted ten times or more. The rearrangement links TRBV6-1 to TRBJ2-1, with D perhaps matching TRBD2 (5 bases). Germline V CDR1 and CDR2: MNHNS, SASEGT. The CDR3 sequence is 16 residues long. V dropped 5 bases and J dropped 0 bases, with 14 bases sitting between them. The CDR3 DNA is TGTGCCAGCAGTCCTGGACTGGTCAGCTCCTACAATGAGCAGTTCTTC. Residues: CASSPGLVSSYNEQFF.

This clonotype was found a few times. The chain carries TRBV12-3 or TRBV12-4 and TRBJ1-4, with 7 bases matching TRBD1. The CDR3 length is 11 residues. The V segment lost 4 bases and the J segment 15 bases; nucleotides outside the gene matches: 5. CDR3 sequence (DNA): TGTGCCAGCAGTTCCGGGACAGCCATGTTTTTT. The encoded protein is CASSSGTAMFF.

This clonotype has just a few counts. This sequence joins TRBV28 and TRBJ1-2; 12 bases match TRBD1. The CDR3 spans 16 residues. V gave up 5 bases and J gave up 7 bases; unmatched junction bases: 11. Per the germline V gene, CDR1 is MDHEN and CDR2 is SYDVKM. Here the CDR3 DNA reads TGTGCCAGCAGTGCCGGGACAGGGGGCGCCTTAAGTGGCTACACCTTC. It codes for CASSAGTGGALSGYTF.

The chain uses TRBV5-1 and TRBJ1-2, with D possibly TRBD1 on 6 matching bases. The CDR3 is 14 residues long. CDR1 and CDR2 (germline): SGHRS, YFSETQ. Deletions cut 2 bases from V and 4 bases from J, with 12 bases between. CDR3 sequence reads: CASSLGSGVYGYTF. In DNA form, the CDR3 reads TGCGCCAGCAGCTTAGGTTCAGGGGTCTATGGCTACACCTTC.

In nucleotides, the CDR3 is TGCGCCAGCAGCCCGGACAGGGGGAACTATGGCTACACCTTC. Its translation: CASSPDRGNYGYTF. The chain is built from TRBV5-1 and TRBJ1-2, with TRBD1 matching 10 bases. J gave up 2 bases and V 4 bases, and 2 bases lay outside the gene matches. This CDR3 region has 14 residues. Germline-derived CDR1 and CDR2 are SGHRS and YFSETQ.

For this clonotype: A read error may be the cause here, since a much bigger clone is one base away. This chain connects TRBV5-1 to TRBJ1-1; D uncertain. This CDR3 contains 13 residues. V was pared by 0 bases and J by 1 base, with 4 bases between. The germline gives CDR1 SGHRS, CDR2 YFSETQ. The DNA of the CDR3 is TGCGCCAGCAGCTTGGAGTGGAACACTGAAGCTTTCTTT. Translation: CASSLEWNTEAFF. Together with reference TRBV5-1 and TRBJ1-1, the CDR3 gives the full variable domain: KAGVTQTPRYLIKTRGQQVTLSCSPISGHRSVSWYQQTPGQGLQFLFEYFSETQRNKGNFPGRFSGRQFSNSRSEMNVSTLELGDSALYLCASSLEWNTEAFFGQGTRLTVV.